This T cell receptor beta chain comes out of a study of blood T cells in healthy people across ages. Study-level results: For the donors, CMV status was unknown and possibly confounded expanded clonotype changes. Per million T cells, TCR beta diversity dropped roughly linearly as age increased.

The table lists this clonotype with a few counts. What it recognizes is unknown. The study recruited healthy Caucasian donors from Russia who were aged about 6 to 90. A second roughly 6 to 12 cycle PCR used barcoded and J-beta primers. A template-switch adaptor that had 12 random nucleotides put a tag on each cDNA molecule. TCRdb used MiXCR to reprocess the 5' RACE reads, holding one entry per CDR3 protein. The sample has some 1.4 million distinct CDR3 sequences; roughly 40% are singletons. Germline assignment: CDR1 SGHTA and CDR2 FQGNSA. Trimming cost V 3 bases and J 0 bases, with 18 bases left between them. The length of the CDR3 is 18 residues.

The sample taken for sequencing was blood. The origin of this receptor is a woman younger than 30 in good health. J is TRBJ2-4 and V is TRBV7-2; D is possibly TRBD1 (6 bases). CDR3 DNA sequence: TGTGCCAGCAGCTTCCAACCAAACAGGGTTCTAGCCAAAAACATTCAGTACTTC. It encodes CASSFQPNRVLAKNIQYF. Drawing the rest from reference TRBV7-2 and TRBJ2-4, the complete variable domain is GAGVSQSPSNKVTEKGKDVELRCDPISGHTALYWYRQSLGQGLEFLIYFQGNSAPDKSGLPSDRFSAERTGGSVSTLTIQRTQQEDSAVYLCASSFQPNRVLAKNIQYFGAGTRLSVL.